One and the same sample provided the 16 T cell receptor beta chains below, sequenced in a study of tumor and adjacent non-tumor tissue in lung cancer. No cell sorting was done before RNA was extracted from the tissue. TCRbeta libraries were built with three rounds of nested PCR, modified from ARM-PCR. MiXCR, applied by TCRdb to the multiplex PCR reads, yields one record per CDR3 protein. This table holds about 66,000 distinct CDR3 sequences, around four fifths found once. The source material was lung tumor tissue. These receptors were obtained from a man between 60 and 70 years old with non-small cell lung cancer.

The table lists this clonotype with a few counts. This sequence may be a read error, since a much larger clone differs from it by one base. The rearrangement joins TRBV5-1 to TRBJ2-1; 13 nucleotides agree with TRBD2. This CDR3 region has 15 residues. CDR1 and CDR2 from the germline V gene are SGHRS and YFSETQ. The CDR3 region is CVSSAGTSGNPGWFF. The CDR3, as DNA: TGCGTCAGCAGCGCCGGGACTAGCGGGAACCCGGGGTGGTTCTTC. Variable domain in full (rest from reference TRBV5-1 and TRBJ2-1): KAGVTQTPRYLIKTRGQQVTLSCSPISGHRSVSWYQQTPGQGLQFLFEYFSETQRNKGNFPGRFSGRQFSNSRSEMNVSTLELGDSALYLCVSSAGTSGNPGWFFGPGTRLTVL.

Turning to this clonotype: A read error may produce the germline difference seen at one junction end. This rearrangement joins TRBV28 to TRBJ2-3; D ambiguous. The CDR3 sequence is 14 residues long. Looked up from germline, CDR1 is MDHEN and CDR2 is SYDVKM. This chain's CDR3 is CASSFVSGTDMQYF. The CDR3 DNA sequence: TGTGCCAGCAGTTTCGTTTCAGGCACAGATATGCAGTATTTT.

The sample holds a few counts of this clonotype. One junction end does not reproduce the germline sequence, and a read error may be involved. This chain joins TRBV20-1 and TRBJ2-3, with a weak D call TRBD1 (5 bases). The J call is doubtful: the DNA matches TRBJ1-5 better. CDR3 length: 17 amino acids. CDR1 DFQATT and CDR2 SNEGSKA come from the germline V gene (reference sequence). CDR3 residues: CSANDRGGGRNGYTQHF. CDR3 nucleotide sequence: TGTAGTGCCAACGATAGGGGCGGCGGAAGAAACGGGTATACGCAGCATTTT.

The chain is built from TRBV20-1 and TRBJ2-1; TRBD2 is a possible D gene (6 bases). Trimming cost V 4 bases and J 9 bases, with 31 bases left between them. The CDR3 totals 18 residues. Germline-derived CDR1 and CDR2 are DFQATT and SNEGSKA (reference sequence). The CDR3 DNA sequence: TGCAGTGCTATTTCTCCCCTCGGACTTAGCGGAAGGACTTTTGAGCAGTTCTTC. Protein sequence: CSAISPLGLSGRTFEQFF.

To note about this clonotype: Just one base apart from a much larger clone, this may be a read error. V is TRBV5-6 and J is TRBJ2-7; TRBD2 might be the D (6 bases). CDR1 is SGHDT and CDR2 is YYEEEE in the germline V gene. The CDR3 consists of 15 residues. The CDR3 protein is CTSSSGVGEVYEQYF. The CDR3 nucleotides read TGTACCAGCAGCTCCGGGGTGGGGGAGGTCTACGAGCAGTACTTC.

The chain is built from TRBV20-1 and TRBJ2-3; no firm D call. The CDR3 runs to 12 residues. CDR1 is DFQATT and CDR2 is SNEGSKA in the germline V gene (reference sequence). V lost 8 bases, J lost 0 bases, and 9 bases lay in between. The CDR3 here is CSTTTSTDTQYF. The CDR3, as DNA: TGCAGTACTACCACTAGCACAGATACGCAGTATTTT.

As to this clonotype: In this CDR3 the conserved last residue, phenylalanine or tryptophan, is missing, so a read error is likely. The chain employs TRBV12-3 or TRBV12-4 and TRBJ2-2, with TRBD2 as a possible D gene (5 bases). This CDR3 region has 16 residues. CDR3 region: CSSSLGGGRGTRELFV. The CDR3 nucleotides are TGTTCCAGCAGTTTAGGAGGAGGCCGAGGCACCAGGGAGCTGTTTGTT.

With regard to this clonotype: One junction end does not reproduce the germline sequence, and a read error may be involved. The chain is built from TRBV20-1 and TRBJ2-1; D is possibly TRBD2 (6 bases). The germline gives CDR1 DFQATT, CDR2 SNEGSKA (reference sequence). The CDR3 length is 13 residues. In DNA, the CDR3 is TGCAGTGGGGCGGGAATACTAAACAACGAGCAGTTCTTC. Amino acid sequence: CSGAGILNNEQFF.

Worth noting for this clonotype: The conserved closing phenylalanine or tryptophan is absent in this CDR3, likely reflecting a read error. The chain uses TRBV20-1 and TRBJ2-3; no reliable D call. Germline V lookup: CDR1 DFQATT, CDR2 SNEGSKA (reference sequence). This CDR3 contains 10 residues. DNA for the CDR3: TGCATTGTGCTGACAGATACGCAGTATTTG. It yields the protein CIVLTDTQYL.

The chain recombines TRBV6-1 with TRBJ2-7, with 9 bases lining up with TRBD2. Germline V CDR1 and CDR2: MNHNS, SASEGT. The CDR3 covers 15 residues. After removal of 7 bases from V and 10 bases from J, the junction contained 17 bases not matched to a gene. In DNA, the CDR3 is TGTGCCAGCAAGTATGCTAGCGGGAACCAGGGCAATCAGTACTTC. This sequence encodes CASKYASGNQGNQYF.

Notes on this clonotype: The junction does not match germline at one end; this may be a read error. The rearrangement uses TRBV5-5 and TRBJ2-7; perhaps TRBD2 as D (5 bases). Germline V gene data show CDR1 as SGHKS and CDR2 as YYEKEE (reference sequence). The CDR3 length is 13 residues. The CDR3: CASSLAAGGEQHF. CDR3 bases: TGTGCCAGTAGCTTGGCCGCAGGAGGCGAGCAGCACTTC. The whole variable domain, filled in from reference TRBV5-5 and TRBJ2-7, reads DAGVTQSPTHLIKTRGQQVTLRCSPISGHKSVSWYQQVLGQGPQFIFQYYEKEERGRGNFPDRFSARQFPNYSSELNVNALLLGDSALYLCASSLAAGGEQHFGPGTRLTVT.

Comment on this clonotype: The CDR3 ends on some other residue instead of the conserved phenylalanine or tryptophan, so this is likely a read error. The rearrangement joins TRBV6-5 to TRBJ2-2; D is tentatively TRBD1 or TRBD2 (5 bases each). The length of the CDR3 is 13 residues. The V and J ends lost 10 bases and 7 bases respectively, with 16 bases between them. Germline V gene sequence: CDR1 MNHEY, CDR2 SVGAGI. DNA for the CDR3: TGTGCCAACAGGAAGAGGGTCGACGGGGAGCTGTTTTAT. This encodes CANRKRVDGELFY.

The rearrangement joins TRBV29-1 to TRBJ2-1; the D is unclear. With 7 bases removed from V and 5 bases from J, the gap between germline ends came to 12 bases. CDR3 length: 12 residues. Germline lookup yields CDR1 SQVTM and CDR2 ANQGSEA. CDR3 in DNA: TGCAGCGGGCGAGGAAATCACAATGAGCAGTTCTTC. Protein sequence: CSGRGNHNEQFF.

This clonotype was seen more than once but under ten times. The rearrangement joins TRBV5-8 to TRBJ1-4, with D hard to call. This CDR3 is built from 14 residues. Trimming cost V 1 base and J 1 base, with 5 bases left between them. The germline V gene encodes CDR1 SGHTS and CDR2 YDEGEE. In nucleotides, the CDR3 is TGTGCCAGCAGCTTGACTCGAACTAATGAAAAACTGTTTTTT. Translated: CASSLTRTNEKLFF.

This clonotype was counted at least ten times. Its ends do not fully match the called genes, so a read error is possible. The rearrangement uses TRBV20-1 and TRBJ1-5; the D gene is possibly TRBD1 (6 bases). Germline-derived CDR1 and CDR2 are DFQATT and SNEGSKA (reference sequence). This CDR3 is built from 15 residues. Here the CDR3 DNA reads TGCAGTGCCCCTCGGGGGGCAGGGATCAACCAGCCCCAGCAATTT. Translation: CSAPRGAGINQPQQF.

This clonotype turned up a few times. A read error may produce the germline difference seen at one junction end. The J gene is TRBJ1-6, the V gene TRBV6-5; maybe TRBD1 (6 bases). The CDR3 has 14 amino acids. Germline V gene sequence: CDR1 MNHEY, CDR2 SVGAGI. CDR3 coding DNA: TGTACCAGCTGTTACGGGGGGCCGCATTCACCCCTCCACTTT. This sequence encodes CTSCYGGPHSPLHF.